Described below is a single T cell receptor (beta chain) sequence and its context. CDR3 length: 15 amino acids. V lost 1 base, J lost 2 bases, and 6 bases lay in between. Germline CDR1 is LGHNT and CDR2 is FRNRAP. It was RNA transcripts that yielded the amplified TCR beta CDR3 regions. A first-round RT-PCR of the TCR CDR3 used the HTBI primer set. TCRdb reanalysed the multiplex PCR reads using MiXCR and keeps one entry per CDR3 protein. There are around 500,000 distinct CDR3 sequences in the sample; 13% to 15% occur only once, and around 17% lies in the top ten. This sample was taken from a study of T cells in Graves' hyperthyroidism and ophthalmopathy. Study details: Peripheral blood samples were taken at initial diagnosis, prior to any treatment.

Sequencing was carried out using blood. V is TRBV12-5 and J is TRBJ2-6; D ambiguous. This TCR came from a woman aged 18-29 years with Graves' hyperthyroidism. CDR3 protein: CASGLGVAGANVLTF. CDR3 DNA sequence: TGTGCTAGTGGTTTGGGGGTGGCTGGGGCCAACGTCCTGACTTTC.